The clone carrying this TCR beta chain was seen once. The sample belongs to a study of blood T cell repertoires in COVID-19. In the study overall: Acute-phase and convalescent COVID-19 samples originated in the United States, Italy and Spain.

The CDR3 extends over 15 amino acids. CDR1 and CDR2 (germline): LGHDT, YNNKEL (reference sequence). V was cut by 3 bases and J by 0 bases, with 9 bases left in between. In Seattle, patients joined the study during active infection and were tracked longitudinally. Per the study methods: Cell counts per sample came from amplifying reference gene primers. TCRdb's table, derived via immunoSEQ multiplex PCR, lists solely in-frame clones and lacks some. V, J and clone size are those of that table, while D and trimming were read from the DNA. Here the sample spans fewer than 450,000 clones, approximately 90% being singletons.

Sequencing was done on a sample of peripheral blood. The gene calls are TRBV3-1 (or the pseudogene TRBV3-2) and TRBJ1-3; D is ambiguous. This receptor was taken from a woman between 45 and 65 years old with COVID-19, enrolled during active disease. The CDR3 reads CASSQGPDSGNTIYF. The CDR3 DNA reads TGTGCCAGCAGCCAGGGCCCTGACTCTGGAAACACCATATATTTT.